Following are 4 T cell receptor beta chains from one sample sequenced in a study of CD8 T cells in ankylosing spondylitis. TCRdb used MiXCR to reprocess the 5' RACE reads, holding one entry per CDR3 protein. The data show about 300,000 distinct CDR3 sequences, with under 25% seen just once and roughly 4% held by the top ten. The sample consisted of blood, either unsorted or a sorted T cell fraction (not recorded which). The origin of the receptors is a female donor with ankylosing spondylitis or in good health (not recorded which).

This clonotype was counted a few times. The rearrangement joins TRBV25-1 to TRBJ2-7; TRBD1 aligns across 8 bases. From germline, CDR1 is MGHDK and CDR2 SYGVNS. This CDR3 has 16 residues. V was clipped by 5 bases and J by 6 bases; unmatched bases: 15. The CDR3, as DNA: TGTGCCAGCAGTCTCACCGGGACAGGAAGAATAGGCGAGCAGTACTTC. It translates to CASSLTGTGRIGEQYF.

The chain joins TRBV7-2 to TRBJ2-5; tentatively, D is TRBD1 or TRBD2 (6 bases each). Germline assignment: CDR1 SGHTA and CDR2 FQGNSA. The CDR3 extends over 14 amino acids. Trimming left V 5 bases short and J 5 bases short, with 15 bases between. The CDR3 protein is CASSGGGRWETQYF. In DNA form, the CDR3 reads TGTGCCAGCAGCGGAGGGGGGAGATGGGAGACCCAGTACTTC.

This clonotype was counted only a few times. J is TRBJ2-1 and V is TRBV5-1, with 10 positions matching TRBD1. V gave up 3 bases and J gave up 9 bases; unmatched junction bases: 6. Germline lookup yields CDR1 SGHRS and CDR2 YFSETQ. The CDR3 has 14 residues. The CDR3 DNA follows: TGCGCCAGCAGCTCCCAGACAGGGGGCCTTGAGCAGTTCTTC. This translates into CASSSQTGGLEQFF. The full variable domain, rest sourced from reference TRBV5-1 and TRBJ2-1, is KAGVTQTPRYLIKTRGQQVTLSCSPISGHRSVSWYQQTPGQGLQFLFEYFSETQRNKGNFPGRFSGRQFSNSRSEMNVSTLELGDSALYLCASSSQTGGLEQFFGPGTRLTVL.

The rearrangement uses TRBV24-1 and TRBJ2-2, with 14 bases lining up with TRBD2. The length of the CDR3 is 17 residues. V shed 3 bases, J shed 5 bases, and the junction held 4 bases outside the gene matches. Germline-derived CDR1 and CDR2 are KGHDR and SFDVKD. CDR3 protein: CATSDVGLAGETGELFF. Here the CDR3 DNA reads TGTGCCACCAGTGATGTGGGACTAGCGGGAGAAACCGGGGAGCTGTTTTTT.